The entry that follows covers one T cell receptor beta chain sequence. The read halts 3 residues ahead of the CDR3 end, with the missing end drawn from the germline J gene. This sample stems from a study of T cells in women clearing cervical HPV infection. Clones were sequenced by immunoSEQ multiplex PCR, and TCRdb holds only the in-frame ones, with some missing. Recorded for this sample: around 24,000 clones. Germline V gene sequence: CDR1 DFQATT, CDR2 SNEGSKA (reference sequence). Trimming cost V 3 bases and J 7 bases; bases outside gene matches: 4. The CDR3 loop spans 13 amino acids. This receptor was obtained from a woman aged 18 to 75 with a cervical HPV16 infection that either progressed to CIN3+ or cleared (not recorded which). The chain links TRBV20-1 to TRBJ2-2, with 8 bases identical to TRBD2. Sequencing was carried out using blood buffy coat. CDR3 protein: CSASRGGDGELFF. The sequenced CDR3 bases are TGCAGTGCTAGTCGGGGGGGCGACGGGGAG.